These 23 T cell receptor beta chains were sequenced from one sample in a study of T cell changes during pregnancy in multiple sclerosis. Clones were read by immunoSEQ multiplex PCR, and TCRdb kept only the in-frame ones, dropping some. Counted here are 93,000 or so clones, around nine tenths occurring once; the ten biggest clones make up 0.75% to 0.95%. This sample comprised peripheral blood, obtained after pregnancy. Every receptor here comes from a female donor with multiple sclerosis, enrolled in a pregnancy study.

This chain links TRBV4-1 with TRBJ1-6; 8 bases are shared with TRBD1. Trimming removed 9 bases from V and 5 bases from J; junction bases left unmatched: 0. Germline V CDR1 and CDR2: MGHRA, YSYEKL. The CDR3 contains 12 residues. Here the CDR3 DNA reads TGCGCCAGGGACAGGGATAATTCACCCCTCCACTTT. Translating it yields CARDRDNSPLHF.

The CDR3 DNA sequence: TGCGCCAGCAGCGTCCCACCGGGACTAGCGGGGGAGAGCACAGATACGCAGTATTTT. This codes for CASSVPPGLAGESTDTQYF. V is TRBV5-1 and J is TRBJ2-3; 14 bases match TRBD2. Germline assignment: CDR1 SGHRS and CDR2 YFSETQ. CDR3 length: 19 amino acids. Trimming cost V 4 bases and J 0 bases; bases outside gene matches: 10. The complete variable domain, with remaining parts taken from reference TRBV5-1 and TRBJ2-3, reads KAGVTQTPRYLIKTRGQQVTLSCSPISGHRSVSWYQQTPGQGLQFLFEYFSETQRNKGNFPGRFSGRQFSNSRSEMNVSTLELGDSALYLCASSVPPGLAGESTDTQYFGPGTRLTVL.

This chain uses TRBV7-9 with TRBJ2-1, with 7 bases fitting TRBD2. Looked up from germline, CDR1 is SEHNR and CDR2 is FQNEAQ (reference sequence). This CDR3 spans 15 amino acids. The J segment lost 3 bases and the V segment lost 1 base, leaving 3 bases of the junction unmatched. CDR3 DNA sequence: TGTGCCAGCAGCTTAGTAGGGGACTACTACAATGAGCAGTTCTTC. It encodes CASSLVGDYYNEQFF.

The gene calls are TRBV7-2 and TRBJ2-7; a weak D match, TRBD2 (5 bases). CDR3 length: 17 residues. From germline, CDR1 is SGHTA and CDR2 FQGNSA. Trimming left V 5 bases short and J 2 bases short, with 22 bases between. Here the CDR3 reads CASSPPTGSSWTYEQYF. For the CDR3, the DNA is TGTGCCAGCAGCCCACCAACCGGGTCTAGCTGGACCTACGAGCAGTACTTC.

This rearrangement joins TRBV7-2 to TRBJ1-2; tentative D call: TRBD1 (6 bases). Germline V gene sequence: CDR1 SGHTA, CDR2 FQGNSA. Trimming left V 5 bases short and J 13 bases short, with 17 bases between. The CDR3 contains 12 residues. The CDR3, as DNA: TGTGCCAGCAGCACCATGAGAGACAGGAGCACCTTC. Protein product: CASSTMRDRSTF.

This clone came up once. The J gene is TRBJ2-7, the V gene TRBV28; TRBD2 matches 7 bases. The CDR3 length is 14 residues. Germline V lookup: CDR1 MDHEN, CDR2 SYDVKM. J gave up 9 bases and V 3 bases, and 11 bases lay outside the gene matches. This CDR3 is CASSFRDYRARQYF. For the CDR3, the DNA is TGTGCCAGCAGTTTTAGGGACTACCGAGCAAGGCAGTACTTC.

V usage is TRBV7-2 and J usage is TRBJ2-5; TRBD2 matches at 13 bases. After removal of 7 bases from V and 5 bases from J, the junction contained 10 bases not matched to a gene. CDR1 and CDR2 from the germline V gene are SGHTA and FQGNSA. The CDR3 runs to 16 residues. CDR3 sequence reads: CASTLTSGGAGETQYF. In DNA, the CDR3 is TGTGCCAGCACCCTAACTAGCGGGGGGGCCGGGGAGACCCAGTACTTC.

The V and J genes are TRBV5-4 and TRBJ2-1; the D is unclear. Between the trimmed V and J ends, which lost 7 bases and 7 bases, there was a span of 15 bases. The CDR3 consists of 13 residues. The V gene's germline CDR1 is SGHNT and CDR2 YYREEE (reference sequence). Written as DNA, the CDR3 is TGTGCCAGCGCCCTTCCTGAGTATAATGAGCAGTTCTTC. Its protein product is CASALPEYNEQFF.

V gene TRBV5-1 combines with J gene TRBJ1-1; 10 bases map to TRBD1. CDR3 length: 18 residues. After removal of 0 bases from V and 2 bases from J, the junction contained 10 bases not matched to a gene. Germline values: CDR1 SGHRS, CDR2 YFSETQ. CDR3 coding DNA: TGCGCCAGCAGCTTGGGGCCCGGACAGGGGGGCAGAAACACTGAAGCTTTCTTT. Translating gives CASSLGPGQGGRNTEAFF.

The chain is built from TRBV7-2 and TRBJ1-6; D gene ambiguous. CDR1 and CDR2 (germline): SGHTA, FQGNSA. V was clipped by 2 bases and J by 7 bases, with 12 bases between them. The CDR3 has 15 amino acids. The CDR3 here is CASSLQRLTNSPLHF. In nucleotides, the CDR3 is TGTGCCAGCAGCTTACAGCGACTGACGAATTCACCCCTCCACTTT.

The chain uses TRBV6-6 and TRBJ2-3, with 8 positions matching TRBD1. Trimming took 5 bases from V and 1 from J; bases not matched to a gene: 5. This CDR3 contains 15 residues. The germline gives CDR1 MNHNY, CDR2 SVGAGI (reference sequence). CDR3 residues: CASSDQGAGTDTQYF. CDR3 nucleotide sequence: TGTGCCAGCAGTGACCAGGGGGCAGGCACAGATACGCAGTATTTT.

J is TRBJ1-1 and V is TRBV5-1; D call uncertain. Germline V gene data show CDR1 as SGHRS and CDR2 as YFSETQ. The CDR3 sequence is 13 residues long. With 2 bases removed from V and 0 bases from J, the gap between germline ends came to 5 bases. The DNA of the CDR3 is TGCGCCAGCAGCTTAACTCTGAACACTGAAGCTTTCTTT. Protein sequence: CASSLTLNTEAFF.

The chain has TRBV15 and TRBJ1-1; a possible D gene is TRBD1 (6 bases). The CDR3 has 14 residues. Trimming removed 7 bases from V and 1 base from J, with 13 bases in between. Germline V gene data show CDR1 as LNHNV and CDR2 as YYDKDF (reference sequence). The CDR3 nucleotides read TGTGCCACCACCCCAGACAGGAGGAACACTGAAGCTTTCTTT. It is translated as CATTPDRRNTEAFF.

This clone turned up a few times. The V call is TRBV4-2, the J call TRBJ1-3; weak D call: TRBD1 (5 bases). The germline gives CDR1 LGHNA, CDR2 YNFKEQ. Trimming cost V 5 bases and J 0 bases, with 17 bases left between them. There are 17 residues in the CDR3. As DNA, the CDR3 is TGTGCCAGCAGCTCCCGGGACTCCGGCGGCTCTGGAAACACCATATATTTT. Its translation: CASSSRDSGGSGNTIYF.

This chain links TRBV7-2 with TRBJ2-2; D might be TRBD1 (6 bases). Per the germline V gene, CDR1 is SGHTA and CDR2 is FQGNSA. The CDR3 is 14 residues long. Trimming stripped 1 base from V and 6 bases from J, with 9 bases between. The CDR3 loop reads CASSLDWGPGELFF. The CDR3 DNA reads TGTGCCAGCAGCTTAGATTGGGGGCCCGGGGAGCTGTTTTTT.

This clone is a singleton in its sample. The chain employs TRBV28 and TRBJ1-1, with D possibly matching TRBD1 (6 bases). Per germline, CDR1 MDHEN and CDR2 SYDVKM. Trimming removed 3 bases from V and 3 bases from J, with 14 bases in between. This CDR3 is built from 15 residues. The CDR3 reads CASSFSGDGDTEAFF. In DNA form, the CDR3 reads TGTGCCAGCAGTTTTTCAGGGGATGGCGACACTGAAGCTTTCTTT.

The V gene is TRBV19, the J gene TRBJ2-1; tentative D call: TRBD1 (6 bases). CDR3 size: 14 residues. Trimming took 1 base from V and 7 from J, leaving 11 bases between them. Germline CDR1 is LNHDA and CDR2 is SQIVND (reference sequence). This CDR3 reads CASSIVWDTNEQFF. The CDR3 coding sequence is TGTGCCAGTAGTATAGTATGGGACACAAATGAGCAGTTCTTC.

The CDR3 sequence: CASSSTAGASRSEQFF. DNA of the CDR3: TGTGCCAGCAGCTCCACAGCGGGGGCCTCTCGGAGTGAGCAGTTCTTC. V is TRBV5-4 and J is TRBJ2-1, with 8 bases that match TRBD2. CDR3 length: 16 amino acids. Trimming at V came to 3 bases and at J to 9 bases, leaving 14 bases not matched to a gene. Germline lookup yields CDR1 SGHNT and CDR2 YYREEE (reference sequence).

In DNA, the CDR3 is TGTGCCTCCTCTGGGGACAGGAGCTATTATGAGCAGTTCTTC. Protein sequence: CASSGDRSYYEQFF. This rearrangement joins TRBV30 to TRBJ2-1, with 8 bases aligning to TRBD1. The CDR3 totals 14 residues. Per germline, CDR1 GTSNPN and CDR2 SVGIG (reference sequence). The V segment lost 7 bases and the J segment 8 bases; nucleotides outside the gene matches: 13.

This clone was seen only once. The V and J genes are TRBV4-1 and TRBJ2-3, with 8 bases aligning to TRBD1. The CDR3 has 16 amino acids. Germline lookup yields CDR1 MGHRA and CDR2 YSYEKL. Trimming at V came to 2 bases and at J to 0 bases, leaving 4 bases not matched to a gene. The CDR3 spells CASSQPTGESTDTQYF. The CDR3 nucleotides are TGCGCCAGCAGCCAACCGACAGGGGAAAGCACAGATACGCAGTATTTT.

The chain carries TRBV5-4 and TRBJ2-5; 7 positions match TRBD1. Germline lookup yields CDR1 SGHNT and CDR2 YYREEE (reference sequence). Trimming cost V 5 bases and J 2 bases; bases outside gene matches: 6. This CDR3 region has 14 residues. The CDR3 sequence: CASSLRDSQETQYF. The DNA of the CDR3 is TGTGCCAGCAGTCTCCGGGACAGTCAAGAGACCCAGTACTTC.

The J gene is TRBJ2-7, the V gene TRBV18; D gene ambiguous. Trimming removed 7 bases from V and 7 bases from J, with 17 bases in between. This CDR3 is built from 13 residues. The germline V gene encodes CDR1 KGHSH and CDR2 LQKENI. The CDR3 coding sequence is TGTGCCAGCTTCACGAACTACGGCGGTGAGCAGTACTTC. This translates into CASFTNYGGEQYF. The full variable domain, rest sourced from reference TRBV18 and TRBJ2-7, is NAGVMQNPRHLVRRRGQEARLRCSPMKGHSHVYWYRQLPEEGLKFMVYLQKENIIDESGMPKERFSAEFPKEGPSILRIQQVVRGDSAAYFCASFTNYGGEQYFGPGTRLTVT.

V usage is TRBV29-1 and J usage is TRBJ1-1; TRBD1 might be the D (6 bases). Germline lookup yields CDR1 SQVTM and CDR2 ANQGSEA. V gave up 5 bases and J gave up 4 bases, with 14 bases separating them. The CDR3 is made up of 13 amino acids. CDR3 coding DNA: TGCAGCGTTAGGACAGTTGGAGGCACTGAAGCTTTCTTT. This gives the protein CSVRTVGGTEAFF.